These 20 T cell receptor beta chains originate from one sample sequenced in a study of blood T cells in healthy people across ages. The second PCR ran roughly 6 to 11 cycles with a sample-barcoded 5' primer and J-beta primers. TCRdb ran MiXCR on the 5' RACE reads and lists one entry per CDR3 protein. In the table there are about 830,000 distinct CDR3 sequences, about 59% of which are singletons. Sequenced sample: blood. Receptors were obtained from a man aged 25 to 40 in good health.

Comment on this clonotype: The junction departs from the called germline gene at one end, perhaps through a read error. This sequence joins TRBV12-3 or TRBV12-4 and TRBJ2-3; D not resolved. The CDR3 spans 15 residues. This chain's CDR3 is CASSPQRLPTDAQYF. The DNA of the CDR3 is TGTGCCAGCAGTCCCCAGAGATTGCCAACAGATGCGCAGTATTTT.

This sequence joins TRBV11-2 and TRBJ2-3, with 9 nucleotides matching TRBD2. The CDR3 extends over 17 amino acids. Losses at the gene ends were 1 base for V and 2 bases for J; bases not matched to a gene: 7. CDR1 is SGHAT, CDR2 FQNNGV, per germline. Here the CDR3 reads CASSLGASGAFTDTQYF. DNA for the CDR3: TGTGCCAGCAGCTTAGGTGCTAGCGGGGCCTTCACAGATACGCAGTATTTT.

For this clonotype: The DNA is left out, because the CDR3 cannot be placed on it with certainty; the CDR3 is given as TCRdb lists it. The chain carries TRBV20-1 and TRBJ2-3. Inclusive of both ends, the CDR3 amounts to 14 amino acids. Germline CDR1 and CDR2: DFQATT and SNEGSKA (reference sequence). The CDR3 spells CSARDVGVGTPRYF.

In nucleotides, the CDR3 is TGTGCCAGCAGTGACGGCACAGGGTGGGGCTACACCTTC. Its translation: CASSDGTGWGYTF. The chain couples TRBV6-5 to TRBJ1-2, with TRBD1 as a possible D gene (6 bases). CDR3 length equals 13 residues. V lost 5 bases and J lost 8, with 15 bases in between. The germline CDR1 and CDR2 sequences are MNHEY and SVGAGI.

The chain uses TRBV6-5 and TRBJ1-4; the D gene is possibly TRBD1 (5 bases). The germline V gene encodes CDR1 MNHEY and CDR2 SVGAGI. The CDR3 covers 15 residues. V was cut by 5 bases and J by 2 bases, with 12 bases left in between. CDR3: CASSLLGTTNEKLFF. The CDR3 region has the DNA TGTGCCAGCAGTCTCCTAGGGACTACTAATGAAAAACTGTTTTTT.

The sample holds a few counts of this clonotype. This CDR3 reads CASSLLPTGGMETQYF. The CDR3 DNA sequence: TGTGCCAGCAGCTTACTCCCCACCGGGGGGATGGAGACCCAGTACTTC. The genes are TRBV7-2 and TRBJ2-5, with TRBD2 matching 7 bases. V dropped 2 bases and J dropped 5; count of bases not matched to a gene: 11. Germline lookup yields CDR1 SGHTA and CDR2 FQGNSA. This CDR3 is 16 amino acids long. Full variable domain (remainder filled in from reference TRBV7-2 and TRBJ2-5): GAGVSQSPSNKVTEKGKDVELRCDPISGHTALYWYRQSLGQGLEFLIYFQGNSAPDKSGLPSDRFSAERTGGSVSTLTIQRTQQEDSAVYLCASSLLPTGGMETQYFGPGTRLLVL.

The rearrangement joins TRBV6-2 or TRBV6-3 to TRBJ2-7, with 13 bases lining up with TRBD2. Trimming at V came to 2 bases and at J to 1 base, leaving 8 bases not matched to a gene. This CDR3 spans 18 amino acids. Germline V gene data show CDR1 as MNHEY and CDR2 as SVGEGT. CDR3 in amino acids: CASSYPGLAGEISYEQYF. The DNA for the CDR3 is TGTGCCAGCAGTTACCCCGGACTAGCGGGGGAGATATCCTACGAGCAGTACTTC.

This chain connects TRBV6-2 or TRBV6-3 to TRBJ2-5; D gene uncertain. V lost 0 bases and J lost 11, with 19 bases in between. CDR1 and CDR2 (germline): MNHEY, SVGEGT. The CDR3 sequence is 15 residues long. The CDR3 DNA is TGTGCCAGCAGTTACTCGGGCCAGTCCGCCTACGGGCAGTACTTC. Its translation: CASSYSGQSAYGQYF.

The V and J genes are TRBV28 and TRBJ2-2, with D possibly called TRBD1 or TRBD2 (5 bases each). In germline, CDR1 is MDHEN, CDR2 SYDVKM. Trimming stripped 8 bases from V and 4 bases from J, with 14 bases between. This CDR3 region has 14 residues. The CDR3 is CASLTQDSTGELFF. CDR3 in DNA: TGTGCCAGCCTTACACAGGACTCCACCGGGGAGCTGTTTTTT.

The chain employs TRBV20-1 and TRBJ2-7, with D unresolved. This CDR3 contains 13 residues. V was shortened by 3 bases and J by 2 bases, with 11 bases between the two germline ends. The germline gives CDR1 DFQATT, CDR2 SNEGSKA (reference sequence). Here the CDR3 reads CSASFLGTYEQYF. CDR3 bases: TGCAGTGCTAGTTTTCTGGGAACCTACGAGCAGTACTTC.

V and J are TRBV13 and TRBJ2-3; D remains unclear. Trimming shortened V by 5 bases and J by 9 bases, and 9 bases separated the two germline ends. The CDR3 covers 11 residues. The V gene's germline CDR1 is PRHDT and CDR2 FYEKMQ (reference sequence). CDR3 amino acids: CASSPASTQYF. As DNA, the CDR3 is TGTGCCAGCAGCCCCGCGAGCACGCAGTATTTT.

The chain employs TRBV18 and TRBJ1-5; D is undetermined. The germline V and J ends were trimmed by 3 bases and 7 bases, with 7 bases remaining between them. This CDR3 is built from 12 residues. Germline V gene lookup returns CDR1 KGHSH and CDR2 LQKENI. The chain's CDR3 is CASSPLNQPQHF. Here the CDR3 DNA reads TGTGCCAGCTCACCCCTCAACCAGCCCCAGCATTTT.

V usage is TRBV5-1 and J usage is TRBJ2-1, with 9 bases aligning to TRBD2. V lost 4 bases and J lost 8; bases outside the gene matches: 10. From germline, CDR1 is SGHRS and CDR2 YFSETQ. The CDR3 contains 15 residues. The CDR3 DNA reads TGCGCCAGCAGCAGAACGGGACTAGCTAACGATGAGCAGTTCTTC. Translating gives CASSRTGLANDEQFF.

The chain is built from TRBV6-5 and TRBJ2-1; perhaps D is TRBD1 or TRBD2 (5 bases each). With 6 bases removed from V and 6 bases from J, the gap between germline ends came to 18 bases. Germline lookup yields CDR1 MNHEY and CDR2 SVGAGI. The CDR3 runs to 15 residues. The CDR3 region has the DNA TGTGCCAGCAGCAATATCCTCGGGACGGGCAATGAGCAGTTCTTC. Translation: CASSNILGTGNEQFF.

The V call is TRBV12-3 or TRBV12-4, the J call TRBJ2-7, with 9 bases fitting TRBD1. This CDR3 is 17 amino acids long. V lost 3 bases and J lost 1; bases outside the gene matches: 10. CDR3 region: CASSFEYPGQGSYEQYF. The CDR3 region has the DNA TGTGCCAGCAGTTTTGAGTACCCGGGACAGGGATCCTACGAGCAGTACTTC.

Note on this clonotype: A read error may produce the germline difference seen at one junction end. The chain employs TRBV6-2 or TRBV6-3 and TRBJ1-2; 7 bases fit TRBD1. The CDR3 has 13 amino acids. Per the germline V gene, CDR1 is MNHEY and CDR2 is SVGEGT. As DNA, the CDR3 is TGTGCCGGCAGCTACGGACAGGCTATGGGCTACACCTTC. This codes for CAGSYGQAMGYTF.

DNA of the CDR3: TGCAGTGCAATTGGACTAACAGGCGGCTACGAGCAGTACTTC. Translation: CSAIGLTGGYEQYF. The V gene is TRBV20-1, the J gene TRBJ2-4, with D tentatively TRBD2 (6 bases). The end of the DNA is better explained by TRBJ2-7, so the J call may be wrong. The CDR3 totals 14 residues. CDR1 and CDR2 from the germline V gene are DFQATT and SNEGSKA (reference sequence).

The chain uses TRBV29-1 and TRBJ2-7, with 10 bases aligning to TRBD1. J lost 5 bases, V lost 3 bases, and 1 base had no gene match. Per the germline V gene, CDR1 is SQVTM and CDR2 is ANQGSEA. This CDR3 spans 12 amino acids. For the CDR3, the DNA is TGCAGCGTTGAGACAGGGGGCGACGAGCAGTACTTC. It translates to CSVETGGDEQYF.

This clonotype has a handful of counts. V and J are TRBV7-2 and TRBJ2-7, with D tentatively TRBD2 (5 bases). The germline V gene has CDR1 SGHTA and CDR2 FQGNSA. The ends were cut back, 5 bases at V and 4 bases at J, with 15 bases in the middle. CDR3 size: 14 residues. In DNA, the CDR3 is TGTGCCAGCAGCCCCAGCCCCGGGGTATACGAGCAGTACTTC. Protein: CASSPSPGVYEQYF.

The chain joins TRBV6-5 to TRBJ1-6; D may be TRBD1 (5 bases). The CDR3 is 13 residues long. Germline assignment: CDR1 MNHEY and CDR2 SVGAGI. V was pared by 8 bases and J by 5 bases, with 10 bases between. The CDR3, as DNA: TGTGCCAGCCCGGAGACAGATAATTCACCCCTCCACTTT. The encoded protein is CASPETDNSPLHF.